The 13 T cell receptor beta chains in this list originate from one sample, sequenced in a study of technical replicates of blood from a handful of donors. Sequenced by immunoSEQ multiplex PCR; TCRdb stores in-frame clones only, minus some. The profile covers about 80,000 clones, with around nine tenths appearing a single time and 0.3% to 0.45% taken by the ten largest. Sequences were obtained from T cells isolated from PBMCs. These receptors all come from a human donor in good health.

The count of this clone is one. The V gene is TRBV18, the J gene TRBJ2-1; 15 bases line up with TRBD2. V trimming: 3 bases; J trimming: 8 bases; junction bases outside the gene matches: 5. The CDR3 runs to 16 residues. The germline CDR1 and CDR2 sequences are KGHSH and LQKENI. CDR3 protein: CASSPPGTSGRYEQFF. The CDR3 nucleotides read TGTGCCAGCTCACCGCCCGGGACTAGCGGGAGGTATGAGCAGTTCTTC.

The V call is TRBV5-6, the J call TRBJ1-5, with a possible D match to TRBD1 (6 bases). This CDR3 region has 13 residues. Trimming cost V 4 bases and J 7 bases, with 12 bases left between them. Germline CDR1 and CDR2: SGHDT and YYEEEE. The chain's CDR3 is CASSQQGLQPQHF. CDR3 nucleotide sequence: TGTGCCAGCAGCCAACAGGGTTTGCAGCCCCAGCATTTT.

V gene TRBV6-6 combines with J gene TRBJ1-1, with 8 bases aligning to TRBD1. Germline CDR1 is MNHNY and CDR2 is SVGAGI (reference sequence). V was pared by 4 bases and J by 4 bases, with 5 bases of the junction left unmatched. The length of the CDR3 is 14 residues. This CDR3 reads CASSSRGRGTEAFF. As DNA, the CDR3 is TGTGCCAGCAGTTCCAGGGGGCGAGGCACTGAAGCTTTCTTT.

The rearrangement links TRBV4-3 to TRBJ1-1; the match to TRBD1 covers 7 bases. CDR3 length: 14 amino acids. Germline CDR1 reads LGHNA; CDR2 reads YSLEER. J gave up 3 bases and V 3 bases, and 4 bases lay outside the gene matches. In DNA, the CDR3 is TGCGCCAGCAGCCATACTGACAGGGACACTGAAGCTTTCTTT. Translated: CASSHTDRDTEAFF.

The chain recombines TRBV10-2 with TRBJ1-2, with TRBD1 as a possible D gene (6 bases). V lost 6 bases, J lost 6 bases, and 14 bases lay in between. CDR3 length: 13 residues. Germline CDR1 and CDR2: WSHSY and SAAADI. The CDR3 DNA reads as TGCGCCAGCAGCCTTGATCAGGGGAATGGCTACACCTTC. Protein product: CASSLDQGNGYTF.

The J gene is TRBJ2-1, the V gene TRBV19, with D perhaps matching TRBD2 (6 bases). Germline V gene lookup returns CDR1 LNHDA and CDR2 SQIVND (reference sequence). The CDR3 runs to 15 residues. Trimming took off 4 bases at V and 5 bases at J, with 15 bases between the two ends. The CDR3 loop is CASSKTGTLDNEQFF. The CDR3 nucleotides read TGTGCCAGTAGTAAGACCGGGACTCTCGACAATGAGCAGTTCTTC.

The gene calls are TRBV15 and TRBJ2-2, with TRBD2 identical over 9 bases. V shed 8 bases, J shed 5 bases, and the junction held 3 bases outside the gene matches. CDR3 size: 13 residues. The germline gives CDR1 LNHNV, CDR2 YYDKDF (reference sequence). CDR3 sequence reads: CATAGGGTGELFF. CDR3 nucleotide sequence: TGTGCCACCGCGGGAGGGGGTACCGGGGAGCTGTTTTTT.

The rearrangement links TRBV7-9 to TRBJ1-5; a weak D match, TRBD1 (6 bases). Trimming cost V 1 base and J 6 bases, with 10 bases left between them. Germline V lookup: CDR1 SEHNR, CDR2 FQNEAQ (reference sequence). There are 14 residues in the CDR3. CDR3 region: CASSLGGLSQPQHF. The CDR3 bases are TGTGCCAGCAGCTTAGGGGGGCTCAGTCAGCCCCAGCATTTT.

Concerning this clone itself: Germline is not matched at one junction end, which may reflect a read error. V gene TRBV28 combines with J gene TRBJ2-7, with 7 bases matching TRBD2. Germline V gene lookup returns CDR1 MDHEN and CDR2 SYDVKM. The CDR3 is 12 amino acids. CDR3 coding DNA: TGTGCCAGCAGTTCCCTCGGGGGGACTGCAGTCTTC. Translating it yields CASSSLGGTAVF.

In its sample, this clone was seen a few times. This sequence joins TRBV6-6 and TRBJ1-3; perhaps TRBD1 as D (5 bases). The CDR3 is made up of 15 amino acids. Trimming pared 6 bases from V and 4 bases from J, leaving 16 bases between. The germline V gene has CDR1 MNHNY and CDR2 SVGAGI (reference sequence). The CDR3 reads CASRTAEIGGNTIYF. CDR3 bases: TGTGCCAGCAGGACAGCCGAAATAGGGGGAAACACCATATATTTT.

This chain connects TRBV6-1 to TRBJ2-7; D is possibly TRBD2 (6 bases). The CDR3 covers 12 residues. Germline V CDR1 and CDR2: MNHNS, SASEGT. Deletions cut 11 bases from V and 0 bases from J, with 11 bases between. CDR3 sequence (DNA): TGTGCCTGCGGGGCAAGCTCCTACGAGCAGTACTTC. Translation: CACGASSYEQYF.

The rearrangement uses TRBV27 and TRBJ2-7; 7 bases match TRBD1. Germline V gene data show CDR1 as MNHEY and CDR2 as SMNVEV (reference sequence). This CDR3 spans 16 amino acids. Losses at the gene ends were 5 bases for V and 2 bases for J; bases not matched to a gene: 12. The CDR3 sequence: CASSIGPGTATYEQYF. In DNA, the CDR3 is TGTGCCAGCAGTATCGGCCCGGGGACAGCGACCTACGAGCAGTACTTC.

V is TRBV7-2 and J is TRBJ2-7, with 14 nucleotides matching TRBD2. CDR1 is SGHTA and CDR2 is FQGNSA in the germline V gene. The CDR3 runs 16 residues. The V segment lost 5 bases and the J segment 2 bases; nucleotides outside the gene matches: 5. The CDR3 DNA reads TGTGCCAGCAGCGACCCGGGACTAGCGGGAGCCTACGAGCAGTACTTC. Amino acid sequence: CASSDPGLAGAYEQYF.